The rows below give T cell receptor beta chains drawn from one sample of a study of control samples from healthy donors and cancer patients. Data came from immunoSEQ multiplex PCR; TCRdb stores just in-frame clones and leaves some out. Among roughly 200,000 clones listed, over 90% were seen once. Sample: blood. The receptor set was obtained from a man between 45 and 60 years old in good health. The CDR3 runs from the conserved cysteine through the conserved F or W. The size entry is marked missing in some rows and otherwise reads once, few, many or a size class.

size: NA
V: TRBV5-1
CDR3: CASSPGDPLSRGYTF

size: NA
V: TRBV12-3/TRBV12-4
CDR3: CASSLGSSYEQYF

size: NA
V: TRBV27
CDR3: CASSFRGQAKLFF

size: NA
V: TRBV19
CDR3: CASSMGIRIANTEAFF

size: NA
V: TRBV28
CDR3: CASSLFPDGYTF

size: NA
V: TRBV3-1/TRBV3-2
CDR3: CASSLGAGSGELFF

size: NA
V: TRBV6-6
CDR3: CASSSSSYEQYF

size: NA
V: TRBV11-2
CDR3: CASSLGSGGPNTGELFF

size: NA
V: TRBV6-5
CDR3: CASGGPYNEQFF

size: NA
V: TRBV10-3
CDR3: CAIRSGTSSGANVLTF

size: NA
V: TRBV5-6
CDR3: CASSLRAINNQPQHF

size: NA
V: TRBV13
CDR3: CASSGDSSGANVLTF

size: once
V: TRBV6-5
CDR3: CASTRGSGNTIYF

size: NA
V: TRBV7-8
CDR3: CASSLGGDRGATGANVLTF